This T cell receptor beta chain was captured in a study of blood T cell repertoires in COVID-19. Study background: COVID-19 samples collected from the United States, Italy and Spain covered acute and convalescent phases.

In terms of age and location, participants ranged from roughly 18 to 95 years and lived in about 25 US areas. The germline V gene encodes CDR1 SGHRS and CDR2 YFSETQ. The CDR3 runs to 12 residues. Trimming removed 4 bases from V and 3 bases from J, with 5 bases in between. TCRdb keeps only in-frame clones here, not all; method: immunoSEQ multiplex PCR. The table has about 400,000 clones, about 83% seen once; the top ten hold around 9.3%. The chain couples TRBV5-1 to TRBJ2-1, with D hard to call. The sequencing input was PBMCs or T cells enriched from blood (not recorded which). This receptor was taken from a woman between 50 and 59 years old who had recovered from COVID-19. CDR3 nucleotide sequence: TGCGCCAGCAGCGGCGGCTACAATGAGCAGTTCTTC. Translated: CASSGGYNEQFF.